This TCR beta chain came from a study of blood T cell repertoires in COVID-19. Study summary: Some COVID-19 samples were acute and others convalescent; all came from the United States, Italy and Spain. From T cells, B-cell-depleted T cells, or PBMCs came the material, which was cDNA or gDNA.

Germline V gene data show CDR1 as SGHVS and CDR2 as FNYEAQ. The CDR3 length is 14 residues. The ends were cut back, 3 bases at V and 2 bases at J, with 8 bases in the middle. Methods used by the authors: The authors estimated nucleated cell counts from reference gene primer amplification. TCRdb's copy holds only in-frame clones and misses some; the assay was immunoSEQ multiplex PCR. Clone size and the V and J calls come from that table; the DNA yielded D and trimming. This table has around 300,000 clones, 86% appearing once. The chain links TRBV7-6 to TRBJ2-4; D is possibly TRBD1 (6 bases). Sequenced: peripheral blood. The sequence derives from a woman aged 25 to 39 with active or convalescent COVID-19. CDR3: CASSFDRPKNIQYF. CDR3 DNA: TGTGCCAGCAGCTTTGACAGGCCCAAAAACATTCAGTACTTC.